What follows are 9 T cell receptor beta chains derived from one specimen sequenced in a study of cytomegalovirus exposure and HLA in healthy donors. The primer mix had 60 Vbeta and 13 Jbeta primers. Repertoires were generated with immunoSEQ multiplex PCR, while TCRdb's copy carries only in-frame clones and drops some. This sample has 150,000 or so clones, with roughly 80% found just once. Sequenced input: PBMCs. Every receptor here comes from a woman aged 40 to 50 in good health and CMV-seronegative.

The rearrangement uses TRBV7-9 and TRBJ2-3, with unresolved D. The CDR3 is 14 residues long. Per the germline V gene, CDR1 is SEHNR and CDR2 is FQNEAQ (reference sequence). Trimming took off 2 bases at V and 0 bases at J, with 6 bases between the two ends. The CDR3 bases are TGTGCCAGCAGCTTAACTGTGAGCACAGATACGCAGTATTTT. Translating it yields CASSLTVSTDTQYF. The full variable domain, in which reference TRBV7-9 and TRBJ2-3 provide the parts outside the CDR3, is DTGVSQNPRHKITKRGQNVTFRCDPISEHNRLYWYRQTLGQGPEFLTYFQNEAQLEKSRLLSDRFSAERPKGSFSTLEIQRTEQGDSAMYLCASSLTVSTDTQYFGPGTRLTVL.

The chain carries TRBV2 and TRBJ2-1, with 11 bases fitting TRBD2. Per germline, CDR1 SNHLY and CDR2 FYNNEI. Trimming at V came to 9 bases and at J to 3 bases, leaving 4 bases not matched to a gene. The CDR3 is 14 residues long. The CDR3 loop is CASLGTSGYNEQFF. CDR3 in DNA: TGTGCCAGTCTGGGGACTAGCGGCTACAATGAGCAGTTCTTC.

CDR3 coding DNA: TGTGCCAGCAGCCTAGGTCTGGGACAGACCTCCTACGAGCAGTACTTC. Residues: CASSLGLGQTSYEQYF. The J gene is TRBJ2-7, the V gene TRBV21-1; the D call of TRBD1 is as the table states it, not checked on the DNA. TRBV21-1 is noted as a pseudogene. CDR3 length: 16 residues.

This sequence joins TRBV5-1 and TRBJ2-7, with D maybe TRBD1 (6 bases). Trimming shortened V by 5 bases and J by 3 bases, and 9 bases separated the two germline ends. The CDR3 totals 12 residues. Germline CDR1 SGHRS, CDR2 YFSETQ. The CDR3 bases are TGCGCCAGCAGTAAAGGGGGCTACGAGCAGTACTTC. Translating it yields CASSKGGYEQYF.

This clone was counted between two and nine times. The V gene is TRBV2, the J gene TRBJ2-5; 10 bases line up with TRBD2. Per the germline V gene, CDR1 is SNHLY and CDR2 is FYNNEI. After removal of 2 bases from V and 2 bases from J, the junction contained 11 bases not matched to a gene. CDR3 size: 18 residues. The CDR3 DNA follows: TGTGCCAGCAGTGAATATGGCCTAGCGGGGGTAGGGCAAGAGACCCAGTACTTC. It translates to CASSEYGLAGVGQETQYF. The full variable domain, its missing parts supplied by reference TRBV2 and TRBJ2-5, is EPEVTQTPSHQVTQMGQEVILRCVPISNHLYFYWYRQILGQKVEFLVSFYNNEISEKSEIFDDQFSVERPDGSNFTLKIRSTKLEDSAMYFCASSEYGLAGVGQETQYFGPGTRLLVL.

CDR3: CASSLGAASGDLSTDTQYF. CDR3 coding DNA: TGCGCCAGCAGCCTGGGCGCGGCTAGCGGGGACCTTAGCACAGATACGCAGTATTTT. The gene calls are TRBV5-1 and TRBJ2-3, with 9 bases matching TRBD2. Germline CDR1 SGHRS, CDR2 YFSETQ. This CDR3 is 19 amino acids long. V gave up 4 bases and J gave up 0 bases; unmatched junction bases: 15.

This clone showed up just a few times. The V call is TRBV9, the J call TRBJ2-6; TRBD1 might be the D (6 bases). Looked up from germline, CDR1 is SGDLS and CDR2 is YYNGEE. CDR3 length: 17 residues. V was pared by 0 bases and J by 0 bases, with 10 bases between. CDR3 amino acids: CASSVATGNSGANVLTF. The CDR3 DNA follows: TGTGCCAGCAGCGTAGCGACAGGCAACTCTGGGGCCAACGTCCTGACTTTC. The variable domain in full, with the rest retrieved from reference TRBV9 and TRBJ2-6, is DSGVTQTPKHLITATGQRVTLRCSPRSGDLSVYWYQQSLDQGLQFLIQYYNGEERAKGNILERFSAQQFPDLHSELNLSSLELGDSALYFCASSVATGNSGANVLTFGAGSRLTVL.

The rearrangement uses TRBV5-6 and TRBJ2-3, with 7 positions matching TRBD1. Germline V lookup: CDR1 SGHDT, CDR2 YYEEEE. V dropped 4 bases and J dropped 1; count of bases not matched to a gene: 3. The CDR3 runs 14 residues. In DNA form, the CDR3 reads TGTGCCAGCAGCGATACAGGGGGCACAGATACGCAGTATTTT. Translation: CASSDTGGTDTQYF. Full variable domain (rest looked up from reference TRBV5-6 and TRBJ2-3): DAGVTQSPTHLIKTRGQQVTLRCSPKSGHDTVSWYQQALGQGPQFIFQYYEEEERQRGNFPDRFSGHQFPNYSSELNVNALLLGDSALYLCASSDTGGTDTQYFGPGTRLTVL.

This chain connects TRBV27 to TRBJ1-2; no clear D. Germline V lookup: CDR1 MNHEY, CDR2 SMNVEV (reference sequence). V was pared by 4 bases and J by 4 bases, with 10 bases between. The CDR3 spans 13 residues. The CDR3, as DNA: TGTGCCAGCAGTTCTCGAGCTGTCTATGGCTACACCTTC. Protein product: CASSSRAVYGYTF.